Each of the 12 T cell receptor beta chains below was sequenced from the same sample in a study of blood T cell repertoires in COVID-19. The table came from immunoSEQ multiplex PCR; TCRdb's copy has only in-frame clones and leaves some out. The table includes approximately 100,000 clones, approximately 86% detected once. Source material: peripheral blood. These receptors all stem from a woman aged 55 to 70 with acute or convalescent COVID-19.

The J gene is TRBJ2-3, the V gene TRBV10-3, with TRBD2 matching over 10 bases. The CDR3 covers 14 residues. Germline V lookup: CDR1 ENHRY, CDR2 SYGVKD. Trimming at V came to 3 bases and at J to 6 bases, leaving 3 bases not matched to a gene. CDR3 protein: CAISESSGSDTQYF. CDR3 DNA: TGTGCCATCAGTGAATCTAGCGGGAGCGATACGCAGTATTTT.

This chain's CDR3 is CASSPGPSGGPRQFF. Here the CDR3 DNA reads TGTGCCAGCTCACCAGGGCCTAGCGGGGGACCTCGACAGTTCTTC. This chain connects TRBV18 to TRBJ2-1; 10 bases agree with TRBD2. The CDR3 sequence is 15 residues long. J gave up 13 bases and V 2 bases, and 11 bases lay outside the gene matches. CDR1 is KGHSH and CDR2 is LQKENI in the germline V gene.

The DNA of the CDR3 is TGTGCCAGCAGCGCCTCATCGTCAGGGTCCTATGGCTACACCTTC. Its protein is CASSASSSGSYGYTF. The gene calls are TRBV9 and TRBJ1-2, with D tentatively TRBD1 (5 bases). Between the trimmed V and J ends, which lost 3 bases and 4 bases, there was a span of 16 bases. Germline CDR1 SGDLS, CDR2 YYNGEE. The CDR3 is made up of 15 amino acids. Full variable domain (remainder filled in from reference TRBV9 and TRBJ1-2): DSGVTQTPKHLITATGQRVTLRCSPRSGDLSVYWYQQSLDQGLQFLIQYYNGEERAKGNILERFSAQQFPDLHSELNLSSLELGDSALYFCASSASSSGSYGYTFGSGTRLTVV.

In this sample, this clone turned up a few times. The chain combines TRBV19 with TRBJ2-1, with D perhaps matching TRBD2 (5 bases). The CDR3 runs 13 residues. Trimming cost V 9 bases and J 7 bases, with 16 bases left between them. CDR1 is LNHDA, CDR2 SQIVND, per germline (reference sequence). Written as DNA, the CDR3 is TGTGCCAGCAAACAGCCTATAGCGAATGAGCAGTTCTTC. As protein: CASKQPIANEQFF.

This clone was counted a few times. The V and J genes are TRBV27 and TRBJ2-2; 10 nucleotides match TRBD2. Germline-derived CDR1 and CDR2 are MNHEY and SMNVEV (reference sequence). Trimming took 3 bases from V and 4 from J; bases not matched to a gene: 8. The CDR3 runs 17 residues. Here the CDR3 reads CASSFSLAGVSTGELFF. The DNA for the CDR3 is TGTGCCAGCAGTTTTTCGCTAGCGGGAGTTAGCACCGGGGAGCTGTTTTTT.

V gene TRBV12-3 or TRBV12-4 combines with J gene TRBJ1-1, with no clear D. V was pared by 1 base and J by 6 bases, with 9 bases between. This CDR3 is built from 13 residues. This CDR3 is CASSLGGFAEAFF. The CDR3 bases are TGTGCCAGCAGTTTAGGAGGGTTCGCTGAAGCTTTCTTT.

This chain joins TRBV28 and TRBJ2-1; D might be TRBD2 (6 bases). V lost 3 bases and J lost 1, with 16 bases in between. This CDR3 has 17 amino acids. The germline V gene encodes CDR1 MDHEN and CDR2 SYDVKM. The CDR3 sequence: CASSLRAVGRSYNEQFF. The CDR3 DNA follows: TGTGCCAGCAGTTTGAGGGCGGTCGGGAGATCCTACAATGAGCAGTTCTTC.

Details on this clone: Other DNA sequences from this sample encode an identical CDR3 as well. The rearrangement uses TRBV5-1 and TRBJ1-3, with D unclear. Germline V gene sequence: CDR1 SGHRS, CDR2 YFSETQ. CDR3 size: 15 residues. V was trimmed by 0 bases and J by 0 bases, leaving 7 bases between them. For the CDR3, the DNA is TGCGCCAGCAGCTTGGCCTCCAGCTCTGGAAACACCATATATTTT. Amino acid sequence: CASSLASSSGNTIYF.

The chain couples TRBV9 to TRBJ2-2; 13 bases map to TRBD2. Germline CDR1 reads SGDLS; CDR2 reads YYNGEE. V shed 4 bases and J 4 bases; nucleotides not matched to a gene: 7. The CDR3 has 17 amino acids. The CDR3 sequence is CASSNGLAGDGTGELFF. The CDR3 DNA reads TGTGCCAGCAGCAACGGACTAGCGGGAGACGGCACCGGGGAGCTGTTTTTT. Variable domain in full (rest from reference TRBV9 and TRBJ2-2): DSGVTQTPKHLITATGQRVTLRCSPRSGDLSVYWYQQSLDQGLQFLIQYYNGEERAKGNILERFSAQQFPDLHSELNLSSLELGDSALYFCASSNGLAGDGTGELFFGEGSRLTVL.

This clone was picked up one time. The V and J genes are TRBV30 and TRBJ1-4; D not certain. CDR3 length: 14 amino acids. V lost 3 bases and J 5 bases, leaving 13 bases between the germline ends. The germline V gene encodes CDR1 GTSNPN and CDR2 SVGIG (reference sequence). CDR3 residues: CAWRLKRRNEKLFF. DNA of the CDR3: TGTGCCTGGAGGCTCAAAAGGAGGAATGAAAAACTGTTTTTT.

The chain has TRBV29-1 and TRBJ1-1, with D perhaps matching TRBD1 (5 bases). CDR1 and CDR2 (germline): SQVTM, ANQGSEA. CDR3 length: 14 residues. Trimming stripped 1 base from V and 3 bases from J, with 12 bases between. DNA for the CDR3: TGCAGCGTTGAAGGCTGGGGCAGGGACACTGAAGCTTTCTTT. It codes for CSVEGWGRDTEAFF.

The gene calls are TRBV28 and TRBJ2-5; D is perhaps TRBD2 (6 bases). Deletions cut 4 bases from V and 5 bases from J, with 14 bases between. The CDR3 loop spans 14 amino acids. Germline CDR1 reads MDHEN; CDR2 reads SYDVKM. CDR3 residues: CASSSGVGAETQYF. The CDR3 DNA follows: TGTGCCAGCAGTTCGGGGGTCGGAGCTGAGACCCAGTACTTC.